This is a list of T cell receptor beta chains from one sample in a study of long-term antiretroviral therapy in people with HIV. The assay was immunoSEQ multiplex PCR, and TCRdb's table has in-frame clones only and misses some. The repertoire holds about 25,000 clones, with approximately 86% as singletons. Material: unsorted PBMCs, obtained 1.2 years after starting antiretroviral therapy. Receptors were obtained from a man aged 50 to 59 with HIV. The CDR3 runs from the conserved cysteine through the conserved F or W. The D gene is left open where the match is weak. Some rows have no size entry. The others give once, few or many, or a class for an expanded clone.

j_call | v_call | clone_size | d_call | cdr3_nt | cdr3_aa
TRBJ2-2 | TRBV7-8 | few | TRBD2 | TGTGCCAGCAGCTTAGTGGGGGGGGCGAACACCGGGGAGCTGTTTTTT | CASSLVGGANTGELFF
TRBJ2-5 | TRBV29-1 | . | . | TGCAGCGCCACGTGGGGGTCGTCGTACCAAGAGACCCAGTACTTC | CSATWGSSYQETQYF
TRBJ1-4 | TRBV6-5 | once | . | TGTGCCAGCAGTGGGGACCACGAAAAACTGTTTTTT | CASSGDHEKLFF
TRBJ1-1 | TRBV7-9 | . | . | TGTGCCAGCAGCTCCCTTCGGTCGGTAGGGACTGAAGCTTTCTTT | CASSSLRSVGTEAFF
TRBJ2-2 | TRBV7-9 | once | TRBD1 | TGTGCCAGCAGCCCGATCCTCGGACAGGGTCGTAGGACCGGGGAGCTGTTTTTT | CASSPILGQGRRTGELFF
TRBJ2-5 | TRBV6-5 | . | . | TGTGCCAGCAGCTCACGGGGGGCCGTAGAGACCCAGTACTTC | CASSSRGAVETQYF
TRBJ2-5 | TRBV5-1 | . | TRBD2 | TGCGCCAGCACACGCGGAGCGGGGGGGCGACAAGAGACCCAGTACTTC | CASTRGAGGRQETQYF
TRBJ1-5 | TRBV6-1 | . | . | TGTGCCAGCAGTGAAGCTACAGGGTTTTGGCAGCCCCAGCATTTT | CASSEATGFWQPQHF
TRBJ1-3 | TRBV9 | . | . | TGTGCCAGCAGCGTGGACTCCTTCTCTGGAAACACCATATATTTT | CASSVDSFSGNTIYF
TRBJ2-3 | TRBV18 | . | . | TGTGCCAGCTCACCAGGGAGCACAGATACGCAGTATTTT | CASSPGSTDTQYF